Presented here are 8 T cell receptor beta chains from one specimen sequenced in a study of shared clonotypes between healthy human individuals. Naive CD8 cells, CD45RO-negative and positively selected for CCR7, excluded terminally differentiated effector memory CD45RA+ cells. Generated by immunoSEQ multiplex PCR, the TCRdb table keeps only in-frame clones and is missing some. The table includes hundreds of thousands of clones, about 95% detected once. Sequencing was carried out using naive CD8+ T cells sorted from blood. These receptors all stem from a woman younger than 45 in good health.

V usage is TRBV9 and J usage is TRBJ2-7; 7 nucleotides agree with TRBD2. V lost 3 bases, J lost 1 base, and 10 bases stayed unmatched. The CDR3 totals 16 residues. CDR1 and CDR2 (germline): SGDLS, YYNGEE. Here the CDR3 reads CASSGGSGLPSYEQYF. CDR3 in DNA: TGTGCCAGCAGCGGGGGATCGGGACTACCTTCCTACGAGCAGTACTTC.

In DNA, the CDR3 is TGTGCCAGCGGGGGGTGGGCTCTCAATGAGCAGTTCTTC. This sequence encodes CASGGWALNEQFF. The V gene is TRBV7-9, the J gene TRBJ2-1, with D possibly matching TRBD2 (6 bases). The germline gives CDR1 SEHNR, CDR2 FQNEAQ (reference sequence). Between the trimmed V and J ends, which lost 8 bases and 6 bases, there was a span of 14 bases. The CDR3 runs 13 residues. Filled out from reference TRBV7-9 and TRBJ2-1, the complete variable domain reads DTGVSQNPRHKITKRGQNVTFRCDPISEHNRLYWYRQTLGQGPEFLTYFQNEAQLEKSRLLSDRFSAERPKGSFSTLEIQRTEQGDSAMYLCASGGWALNEQFFGPGTRLTVL.

The V gene is TRBV7-8, the J gene TRBJ2-7, with D perhaps assigned TRBD1 or TRBD2 (5 bases each). Germline CDR1 is SGHVS and CDR2 is FQNEAQ. Trimming removed 4 bases at V and 5 bases at J, with 18 bases between. The CDR3 has 15 amino acids. The CDR3 nucleotides read TGTGCCAGCAGCTCCACACTGGGACCCCGGGACGAGCAGTACTTC. This gives the protein CASSSTLGPRDEQYF.

This CDR3 reads CASSGDLSYEQYF. The CDR3 bases are TGCGCCAGCAGTGGGGACCTCTCCTACGAGCAGTACTTC. This rearrangement joins TRBV10-2 to TRBJ2-7; the D gene could be TRBD1 or TRBD2 (5 bases each). V was clipped by 4 bases and J by 0 bases, with 7 bases between them. Germline lookup yields CDR1 WSHSY and CDR2 SAAADI. The CDR3 is 13 amino acids.

The chain combines TRBV19 with TRBJ1-4; 10 nucleotides line up with TRBD1. V trimming: 6 bases; J trimming: 0 bases; junction bases outside the gene matches: 4. This CDR3 has 16 amino acids. CDR1 and CDR2 from the germline V gene are LNHDA and SQIVND (reference sequence). The CDR3 here is CASRRDRGSTNEKLFF. In DNA, the CDR3 is TGTGCCAGTAGAAGGGACAGGGGTTCAACTAATGAAAAACTGTTTTTT.

The V and J genes are TRBV27 and TRBJ2-1; no firm D call. The CDR3 is 14 residues long. Germline CDR1 reads MNHEY; CDR2 reads SMNVEV (reference sequence). The V end was cut by 5 bases, the J end by 4 bases, with 12 bases between. The CDR3 DNA follows: TGTGCCAGCAGTCCAAGGACCCTATACAATGAGCAGTTCTTC. It is translated as CASSPRTLYNEQFF.

The chain links TRBV14 to TRBJ1-1, with 8 positions matching TRBD1. Per germline, CDR1 SGHDN and CDR2 FVKESK. This CDR3 is built from 15 residues. Losses at the gene ends were 4 bases for V and 4 bases for J; bases not matched to a gene: 8. The CDR3 region has the DNA TGTGCCAGCAGCCGTCGACAGGGGACGGGCACTGAAGCTTTCTTT. It translates to CASSRRQGTGTEAFF.

This chain connects TRBV19 to TRBJ1-2, with D maybe TRBD1 (6 bases). The CDR3 extends over 15 amino acids. V was trimmed by 4 bases and J by 7 bases, leaving 19 bases between them. Germline loops: CDR1 LNHDA, CDR2 SQIVND (reference sequence). In DNA form, the CDR3 reads TGTGCCAGTAGTACCTTACAGGGTGCGGGAGTTGGCTACACCTTC. Translating it yields CASSTLQGAGVGYTF.